This T cell receptor beta chain derives from a study of T-cell reconstitution after alpha-beta-depleted transplantation in children (dated by TCRdb to 2016 to 2017). Regarding the complete study: The study quantitatively tracked T-cell immune reconstitution after TCRalphabeta/CD19-depleted allogeneic hematopoietic cell transplantation in children using TCR repertoire profiling.

Libraries were prepared through PCR. TCRdb lists the instrument as Illumina HiSeq 2500. TCR libraries were prepared with molecular barcoding, using unique molecular identifiers to normalize TCRbeta repertoire quantification. In-frame beta chains were kept once TCRdb had trimmed the public reads at Q25 with fastp and called clones with MiXCR. A single entry per CDR3 protein holds the most common genes and DNA from its merged rows. The table for this sample lists hundreds of thousands of distinct CDR3 sequences; around 17% of them were counted only once. Over 0.95% of the sample is taken by the ten largest. V loses 3 bases of germline sequence and J loses 2 bases, and the interval between the two ends is 13 bases. The CDR3 holds 15 amino acids from the cysteine to the phenylalanine. The DNA shown is the 45-base CDR3, in frame from base 1. Looking up the germline V gene yields CDR1 SGHTA and CDR2 FQGNSA.

This clonotype was seen at least ten times. The antigen this receptor binds is unknown. Qualities for individual bases were not recorded, and no much larger clone is one base off. Rearrangement joined TRBV7-2 to TRBJ2-5; the D gene is possibly TRBD1 or TRBD2, with 6 bases matching each. The sample in question was PBMCs from the stem cell graft donor, obtained from the stem cell graft. This receptor was taken from a human donor who donated a stem cell graft to a child with acute myeloid leukemia. The DNA sequence follows: TGTGCCAGCAGCTTGGAGGGGGGCTTGCAAGAGACCCAGTACTTC. It encodes CASSLEGGLQETQYF.